One sample yielded the 3 T cell receptor beta chains listed below, sequenced in a study of coeliac disease. Assay used: immunoSEQ multiplex PCR; TCRdb lists only in-frame clones, some missing. The table shows a few thousand clones, with approximately 53% occurring only once. The sample consisted of intraepithelial lymphocytes from the gut. All receptors derive from a man aged 60 to 75 with celiac disease on a gluten-free diet.

This clone was recorded a few times. The rearrangement links TRBV5-6 to TRBJ1-4; the match to TRBD1 covers 8 bases. The germline CDR1 and CDR2 sequences are SGHDT and YYEEEE. The length of the CDR3 is 14 residues. Losses at the gene ends were 2 bases for V and 8 bases for J; bases not matched to a gene: 5. The CDR3 loop is CASSFQGAGEKLFF. CDR3 DNA: TGTGCCAGCAGCTTCCAGGGGGCAGGAGAAAAACTGTTTTTT.

The genes are TRBV10-1 and TRBJ2-7; D unresolved. Germline CDR1 reads WNHNN; CDR2 reads SYGVQD (reference sequence). V was trimmed by 8 bases and J by 2 bases, leaving 13 bases between them. CDR3 length: 13 amino acids. The CDR3 region has the DNA TGCGCCAGCGAGAGCCCGGGTGCCTACGAGCAGTACTTC. It specifies CASESPGAYEQYF.

The chain joins TRBV5-4 to TRBJ1-2; 7 bases match TRBD1. CDR1 SGHNT and CDR2 YYREEE come from the germline V gene (reference sequence). CDR3 length equals 15 residues. The ends lost 4 bases at V and 7 bases at J; junction bases unmatched: 13. The CDR3 sequence is CASSRDSSQWGGYTF. CDR3 DNA sequence: TGTGCCAGCAGCCGGGACAGTTCGCAGTGGGGTGGCTACACCTTC.